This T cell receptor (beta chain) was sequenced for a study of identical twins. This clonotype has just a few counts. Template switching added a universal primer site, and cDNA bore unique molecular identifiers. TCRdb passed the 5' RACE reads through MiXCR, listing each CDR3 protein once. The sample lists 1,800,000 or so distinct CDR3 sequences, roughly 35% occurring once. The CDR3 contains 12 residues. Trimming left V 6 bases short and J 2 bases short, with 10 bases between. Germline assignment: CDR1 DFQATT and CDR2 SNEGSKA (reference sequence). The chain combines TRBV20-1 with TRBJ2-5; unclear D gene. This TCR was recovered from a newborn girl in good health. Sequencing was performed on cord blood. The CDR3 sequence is CSAFGTQETQYF. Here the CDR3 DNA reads TGCAGTGCCTTTGGAACGCAAGAGACCCAGTACTTC.